This T cell receptor (beta chain) was obtained from a study of blood T cell repertoires in COVID-19. Trimming at V came to 3 bases and at J to 11 bases, leaving 13 bases not matched to a gene. Germline V gene data show CDR1 as MNHEY and CDR2 as SVGEGT. The CDR3 loop spans 15 amino acids. Seattle cases were enrolled at active infection and followed longitudinally. This table comes from immunoSEQ multiplex PCR, and its TCRdb copy is limited to in-frame clones, with some not included. The data hold some 170,000 clones, with roughly 79% observed a single time. This rearrangement joins TRBV6-2 or TRBV6-3 to TRBJ1-5; 7 bases line up with TRBD1. The specimen was peripheral blood. This receptor was identified in a woman aged 40 to 49 with COVID-19, enrolled during active disease. For the CDR3, the DNA is TGTGCCAGCAGTTATCGACAGGGACGAACCGTATCCCAGCATTTT. Its translation: CASSYRQGRTVSQHF.